This TCR beta chain was sequenced in a study of T cell repertoires in cytomegalovirus infection. For the study at large: Based on public TCR beta signatures, there were indications of CMV infection and of a matching HLA type.

This clonotype was detected ten times or more. Its antigen is undetermined. Study conclusions and caveats: CMV-specific HLA-C-restricted TCR beta clonotypes dominated the ex vivo response.

TCRdb redid the calling of the reads with MiXCR, one entry per CDR3 protein. The sample has 100,000 to 150,000 distinct CDR3 sequences, roughly a quarter seen once. The CDR3 consists of 13 residues. The V gene's germline CDR1 is MDHEN and CDR2 SYDVKM. V gave up 7 bases and J gave up 10 bases; unmatched junction bases: 8. Sequencing used PBMCs, sequenced either directly or after in vitro stimulation (not recorded which). The TCR originated in a human donor in good health (CMV status not recorded). Some clones in this sample may be carry-over from other donors' samples. This rearrangement joins TRBV28 to TRBJ2-1; 9 bases map to TRBD2. As DNA, the CDR3 is TGTGCCAGCATTCTTAGCGGGAGTGGAGAGCAGTTCTTC. Protein product: CASILSGSGEQFF.